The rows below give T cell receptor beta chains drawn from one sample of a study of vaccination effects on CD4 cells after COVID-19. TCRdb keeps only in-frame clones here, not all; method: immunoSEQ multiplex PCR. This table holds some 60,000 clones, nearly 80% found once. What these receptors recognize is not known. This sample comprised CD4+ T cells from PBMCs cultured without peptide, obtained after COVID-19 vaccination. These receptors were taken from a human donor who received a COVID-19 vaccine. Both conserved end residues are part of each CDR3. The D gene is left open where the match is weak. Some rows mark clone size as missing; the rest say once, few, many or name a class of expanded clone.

CDR3: CASSYSIRPYEQYF
DNA: TGTGCCAGCAGTTACTCGATACGACCCTACGAGCAGTACTTC
D: .
J: TRBJ2-7
V: TRBV6-5
size: .

CDR3: CASRTGEGGELFF
DNA: TGTGCCAGCAGAACAGGGGAGGGCGGGGAGCTGTTTTTT
D: .
J: TRBJ2-2
V: TRBV5-4
size: .

CDR3: CASSVTVNTEAFF
DNA: TGTGCCAGCAGCGTAACAGTGAACACTGAAGCTTTCTTT
D: .
J: TRBJ1-1
V: TRBV9
size: once

CDR3: CASSPTRAGQMTEAFF
DNA: TGTGCCAGCTCACCAACCCGGGCGGGACAGATGACTGAAGCTTTCTTT
D: TRBD1
J: TRBJ1-1
V: TRBV18
size: .

CDR3: CASSVLGGQVDYEQYF
DNA: TGTGCCAGCAGCGTTCTAGGAGGACAGGTGGACTACGAGCAGTACTTC
D: TRBD1
J: TRBJ2-7
V: TRBV27
size: .

CDR3: CASSLSRTTNEKLFF
DNA: TGTGCCAGCAGCTTAAGCCGGACAACTAATGAAAAACTGTTTTTT
D: .
J: TRBJ1-4
V: TRBV7-2
size: few

CDR3: CASSLGGSAETQYF
DNA: TGTGCCAGCAGCTTAGGAGGGTCGGCGGAGACCCAGTACTTC
D: .
J: TRBJ2-5
V: TRBV7-9
size: .

CDR3: CASSSRRGTTNAKDNSPLHF
DNA: TGTGCCAGCAGTTCTCGTAGGGGGACAACAAACGCCAAAGATAATTCACCCCTCCACTTT
D: .
J: TRBJ1-6
V: TRBV5-5
size: .

CDR3: CASSRPVAGGNEQFF
DNA: TGTGCCAGCAGCCGCCCAGTAGCGGGGGGAAATGAGCAGTTCTTC
D: TRBD2
J: TRBJ2-1
V: TRBV3-1/TRBV3-2
size: .

CDR3: CASTGLAGGIGELFF
DNA: TGTGCCAGCACCGGACTAGCGGGAGGGATCGGGGAGCTGTTTTTT
D: TRBD2
J: TRBJ2-2
V: TRBV3-1/TRBV3-2
size: .

CDR3: CSVEFRDRGRSNQPQHF
DNA: TGCAGCGTTGAGTTCCGGGACAGGGGGCGAAGCAATCAGCCCCAGCATTTT
D: TRBD1
J: TRBJ1-5
V: TRBV29-1
size: .

CDR3: CASSYSGTGLYTEAFF
DNA: TGTGCCAGCAGTTATTCCGGGACAGGGCTGTACACTGAAGCTTTCTTT
D: TRBD1
J: TRBJ1-1
V: TRBV7-3
size: .

CDR3: CASSLESGSTEAFF
DNA: TGTGCCAGCAGCTTGGAGTCAGGGAGCACTGAAGCTTTCTTT
D: .
J: TRBJ1-1
V: TRBV5-4
size: .

CDR3: CASSLLQERIHGYTF
DNA: TGCGCCAGCAGCTTGTTGCAGGAGCGGATCCATGGCTACACCTTC
D: .
J: TRBJ1-2
V: TRBV5-1
size: .

CDR3: CASSLGMANTGELFF
DNA: TGTGCCAGCAGTCTAGGGATGGCGAACACCGGGGAGCTGTTTTTT
D: .
J: TRBJ2-2
V: TRBV6-5
size: .

CDR3: CASSYPQGGDEQFF
DNA: TGTGCCAGCAGTTACCCCCAGGGCGGCGATGAGCAGTTCTTC
D: .
J: TRBJ2-1
V: TRBV6-6
size: once

CDR3: CASTQDTFYEQYF
DNA: TGTGCCAGCACCCAAGACACGTTCTACGAGCAGTACTTC
D: .
J: TRBJ2-7
V: TRBV7-8
size: .

CDR3: CASSGVVTSGDTQYF
DNA: TGTGCCAGCAGTGGGGTAGTGACTAGCGGAGATACGCAGTATTTT
D: TRBD2
J: TRBJ2-3
V: TRBV6-6
size: once

CDR3: CASSGWGRPEAFF
DNA: TGTGCCAGCAGCGGGTGGGGGCGGCCTGAAGCTTTCTTT
D: .
J: TRBJ1-1
V: TRBV5-4
size: .